Shown below are 18 T cell receptor beta chains from a single sample sequenced in a study of blood T cell repertoires in COVID-19. The protocol was immunoSEQ multiplex PCR, while the TCRdb copy is restricted to in-frame clones and leaves out a portion. Of about 60,000 clones in the sample, about four fifths were seen once. Sequencing was carried out using peripheral blood. The receptors derive from a human donor in a cohort sampled during active COVID-19.

This sequence joins TRBV2 and TRBJ2-1; D gene uncertain. Germline lookup yields CDR1 SNHLY and CDR2 FYNNEI. CDR3 length: 13 residues. Between the trimmed V and J ends, which lost 6 bases and 7 bases, there was a span of 13 bases. The DNA of the CDR3 is TGTGCCAGCAGCCCCCGACTCGGTAATGAGCAGTTCTTC. It translates to CASSPRLGNEQFF.

The chain combines TRBV19 with TRBJ1-5; 9 nucleotides agree with TRBD1. The trim removed 4 bases at V and 4 bases at J, leaving 5 bases unmatched. CDR1 is LNHDA and CDR2 is SQIVND in the germline V gene (reference sequence). The CDR3 is 15 amino acids. The CDR3 DNA is TGTGCCAGTAGTACCACCGGGACAGGGAATCAGCCCCAGCATTTT. Residues: CASSTTGTGNQPQHF.

A few counts support this clone. V is TRBV6-4 and J is TRBJ1-1; no definite D call. The CDR3 loop spans 17 amino acids. Germline assignment: CDR1 MRHNA and CDR2 SNTAGT. The ends were cut back, 6 bases at V and 4 bases at J, with 24 bases in the middle. The CDR3 is CASSPRRRDGTRTEAFF. In DNA, the CDR3 is TGTGCCAGCAGCCCCCGCCGGCGGGATGGTACTCGCACTGAAGCTTTCTTT.

The rearrangement links TRBV19 to TRBJ1-3, with 7 bases identical to TRBD1. In germline, CDR1 is LNHDA, CDR2 SQIVND (reference sequence). The J segment lost 7 bases and the V segment lost 5 bases, leaving 5 bases of the junction unmatched. This CDR3 spans 13 amino acids. The CDR3 DNA reads TGTGCCAGTAGTCTACAGGGGCGGAACACCATATATTTT. Protein product: CASSLQGRNTIYF.

This chain joins TRBV5-4 and TRBJ2-2, with D perhaps TRBD2 (6 bases). Trimming removed 4 bases at V and 5 bases at J, with 18 bases between. The CDR3 runs to 16 residues. Germline CDR1 reads SGHNT; CDR2 reads YYREEE (reference sequence). CDR3 nucleotide sequence: TGTGCCAGCAGCCCGCGGTCCGGGAGTCGGACCGGGGAGCTGTTTTTT. Its translation: CASSPRSGSRTGELFF. The complete variable domain, with remaining parts taken from reference TRBV5-4 and TRBJ2-2, reads ETGVTQSPTHLIKTRGQQVTLRCSSQSGHNTVSWYQQALGQGPQFIFQYYREEENGRGNFPPRFSGLQFPNYSSELNVNALELDDSALYLCASSPRSGSRTGELFFGEGSRLTVL.

The chain carries TRBV15 and TRBJ2-5; 10 bases agree with TRBD1. The CDR3 length is 17 residues. Germline CDR1 and CDR2: LNHNV and YYDKDF (reference sequence). The V segment lost 2 bases and the J segment 1 base; nucleotides outside the gene matches: 7. CDR3 protein: CATSRTPGQGFQETQYF. In nucleotides, the CDR3 is TGTGCCACCAGCAGAACCCCGGGACAGGGGTTCCAAGAGACCCAGTACTTC.

The chain has TRBV5-6 and TRBJ2-1; D perhaps matches TRBD2 (6 bases). CDR1 is SGHDT, CDR2 YYEEEE, per germline. The CDR3 covers 14 residues. V lost 2 bases to trimming and J lost 7 bases, with 13 bases between them. The CDR3 here is CASSFGTLRNEQFF. CDR3 bases: TGTGCCAGCAGCTTCGGGACTCTTCGAAATGAGCAGTTCTTC.

J is TRBJ2-7 and V is TRBV13, with 7 bases aligning to TRBD2. The CDR3 is 14 amino acids. The germline V gene encodes CDR1 PRHDT and CDR2 FYEKMQ (reference sequence). J was trimmed by 3 bases and V by 0 bases; bases with no gene match: 2. The CDR3 reads CASSLGRGVYEQYF. CDR3 DNA: TGTGCCAGCAGCTTAGGTCGGGGGGTCTACGAGCAGTACTTC.

V is TRBV19 and J is TRBJ1-5; 9 positions match TRBD1. The CDR3 sequence is 14 residues long. The trim removed 7 bases at V and 1 base at J, leaving 2 bases unmatched. Germline V lookup: CDR1 LNHDA, CDR2 SQIVND (reference sequence). Here the CDR3 DNA reads TGTGCCAGTAATGGACAGGGGAGCAATCAGCCCCAGCATTTT. Translated: CASNGQGSNQPQHF.

This clone occurred a few times. The chain employs TRBV28 and TRBJ1-2; D is possibly TRBD1 (6 bases). This CDR3 comprises 14 residues. V lost 8 bases and J lost 4, with 17 bases in between. Germline CDR1 MDHEN, CDR2 SYDVKM. The CDR3: CASGGGGVGYGYTF. As DNA, the CDR3 is TGTGCCAGCGGAGGGGGGGGTGTTGGCTATGGCTACACCTTC.

CDR3 sequence: CAGRQGGSYEQYF. The CDR3 nucleotides are TGTGCGGGTAGACAGGGGGGGTCCTACGAGCAGTACTTC. The gene calls are TRBV6-5 and TRBJ2-7; 9 bases align to TRBD1. The CDR3 spans 13 residues. Per germline, CDR1 MNHEY and CDR2 SVGAGI.

The chain employs TRBV19 and TRBJ2-2; tentative D call: TRBD1 (6 bases). CDR1 is LNHDA, CDR2 SQIVND, per germline (reference sequence). V lost 4 bases and J lost 1, with 7 bases in between. This CDR3 has 14 residues. The CDR3 here is CASSKQGNTGELFF. The CDR3 DNA is TGTGCCAGTAGTAAACAGGGGAACACCGGGGAGCTGTTTTTT.

The CDR3 spells CASSPTGSANEKLFF. CDR3 sequence (DNA): TGCGCCAGCAGCCCCACAGGCTCGGCTAATGAAAAACTGTTTTTT. V is TRBV5-1 and J is TRBJ1-4; a weak D match, TRBD1 (5 bases). The V gene's germline CDR1 is SGHRS and CDR2 YFSETQ. Trimming took off 4 bases at V and 3 bases at J, with 13 bases between the two ends. The CDR3 spans 15 residues.

J is TRBJ2-3 and V is TRBV18; 10 bases map to TRBD2. The CDR3 length is 14 residues. The germline V gene encodes CDR1 KGHSH and CDR2 LQKENI. The V segment lost 8 bases and the J segment 5 bases; nucleotides outside the gene matches: 7. For the CDR3, the DNA is TGTGCCAGCCTCCTAGCGGGGGCCAAAGATACGCAGTATTTT. It is translated as CASLLAGAKDTQYF.

The rearrangement uses TRBV16 and TRBJ2-7; D perhaps matches TRBD1 (5 bases). Germline CDR1 KGHSY, CDR2 FQNENV. This CDR3 spans 16 amino acids. V was pared by 0 bases and J by 2 bases, with 14 bases between. The CDR3 reads CASSQSGAGKTYEQYF. For the CDR3, the DNA is TGTGCCAGCAGCCAATCAGGGGCAGGGAAAACCTACGAGCAGTACTTC.

The gene calls are TRBV5-3 and TRBJ2-2; 8 positions agree with TRBD2. TRBV5-3 is given ORF status, its function remaining uncertain. CDR3 length equals 16 residues. V was pared by 4 bases and J by 0 bases, with 5 bases of the junction left unmatched. The DNA for the CDR3 is TGTGCCAGAAGCCGTAGCGGGGATCCGAACACCGGGGAGCTGTTTTTT. The encoded protein is CARSRSGDPNTGELFF.

The chain employs TRBV10-3 and TRBJ2-6; possibly TRBD1 for D (5 bases). CDR1 is ENHRY and CDR2 is SYGVKD in the germline V gene. The germline V and J ends were trimmed by 4 bases and 0 bases, with 10 bases remaining between them. The CDR3 runs to 16 residues. The CDR3 DNA reads as TGTGCCATCAGTGGTGCAGGGAACTCTGGGGCCAACGTCCTGACTTTC. It specifies CAISGAGNSGANVLTF.

The sample holds one count of this clone. V and J are TRBV19 and TRBJ2-3, with TRBD2 matching 8 bases. This CDR3 is 17 amino acids long. Per germline, CDR1 LNHDA and CDR2 SQIVND (reference sequence). V dropped 6 bases and J dropped 5; count of bases not matched to a gene: 16. The CDR3, as DNA: TGTGCCAGTAGAAGGTCCCGAGCGGGGGTCCGAGGAGATACGCAGTATTTT. This encodes CASRRSRAGVRGDTQYF.